Included here is one T cell receptor beta chain sequence, with context. The source of the sample is a study of patients and donors after allogeneic stem cell transplantation. A single record per CDR3 protein comes from TCRdb applying MiXCR to the RT-PCR reads. This sample carries about 150,000 distinct CDR3 sequences, approximately 35% of them seen once, and the ten largest clones take around 50%. The germline V gene has CDR1 LGHNA and CDR2 YSLEER. The V end lost 4 bases, the J end lost 0 bases, and 13 bases lay between the germline ends. The CDR3 runs to 15 residues. This chain joins TRBV4-3 and TRBJ2-7, with D possibly matching TRBD1 (5 bases). The receptor was isolated from a human donor who was either an allogeneic HSCT recipient or a stem cell or donor lymphocyte infusion donor (not recorded which). It is not recorded whose cells these are; they may come from a transplant donor. The sample was blood, either unsorted or a sorted T cell fraction (not recorded which). CDR3 amino acids: CASSPSLTVSYEQYF. The CDR3 DNA follows: TGCGCCAGCAGCCCGAGTTTGACAGTCTCCTACGAGCAGTACTTC.